These T cell receptor beta chains were read from a single sample in a study of regulatory T cells in long-lasting Graves disease. TCRdb re-called the multiplex PCR reads with MiXCR, one entry per CDR3 protein. The sample lists hundreds of thousands of distinct CDR3 sequences; approximately 15% were seen once. These data were also reused for a study on T cells in Graves' hyperthyroidism and ophthalmopathy.

The sample here was peripheral blood mononuclear cells (PBMCs), taken at new diagnosis, from a patient treated with antithyroid drugs. Receptors were obtained from a woman aged 30 to 39 with Graves disease. The CDR3 runs from the conserved cysteine through the conserved F or W. Each record gives: clone size, D gene, V gene, J gene, CDR3 DNA, CDR3 protein. The D gene is left open where the match is weak. Clone size is stated in some rows and not others, as once, few, many or a class when expanded.

once	.	TRBV20-1	TRBJ2-2	TGCAGTGCTAGAGGGACCGTTTGGACCGGGGAGCTGTTTTTT	CSARGTVWTGELFF
.	.	TRBV12-3/TRBV12-4	TRBJ2-3	TGTGCCAGCAGGACGATAGATACGCAGTATTTT	CASRTIDTQYF
many	TRBD1	TRBV28	TRBJ2-3	TGTGCCAGCAGAAATCCGGGACAGGGATGGTACGGGACCCGCCGGGATACGCAGTATTTT	CASRNPGQGWYGTRRDTQYF
.	TRBD2	TRBV29-1	TRBJ2-1	TGCAGCGGCCGCATAGCGGGAATAGAGTTCTTC	CSGRIAGIEFF
few	.	TRBV3-1	TRBJ2-2	TGTGCCAGCAGCCGCTACGGGGAGCTGTTTTTT	CASSRYGELFF
many	TRBD1	TRBV15	TRBJ1-1	TGTGCCACCAGCCACCGACAGGGAAAAACGAACACTGAAGCTTTCTTT	CATSHRQGKTNTEAFF
.	.	TRBV19	TRBJ2-7	TGTGCCAGTAGTGTGACAGTTTACTACGAGCAGTACTTC	CASSVTVYYEQYF
many	.	TRBV20-1	TRBJ1-4	TGCAGTGTTATTCAGTCCGCAACTAATGAAAAACTGTTTTTT	CSVIQSATNEKLFF
few	TRBD1	TRBV27	TRBJ2-7	TGTGCCAGCAGAAGGACGGGGACAGGGCACTACGGGCAGTACTTC	CASRRTGTGHYGQYF
once	TRBD1	TRBV6-1	TRBJ1-3	TGTGCCAGCAGTCCCGGGACAGGGAGCCCGAACACCATATATTTT	CASSPGTGSPNTIYF
.	.	TRBV9	TRBJ2-1	TGTGCCAGCAGCGTGGGGGGAGCCGCGCATGAGCAGTTCTTC	CASSVGGAAHEQFF
few	TRBD2	TRBV11-2	TRBJ2-1	TGTGCCAGCAGCCTGACAGGACTAGCGGGAGTGATCAATGAGCAGTTCTTC	CASSLTGLAGVINEQFF
many	TRBD2	TRBV5-1	TRBJ2-1	TGCGCCAGCAGCTTGGCCACTAGCGGGAGGGCCCGCGAGTTCTTC	CASSLATSGRAREFF
.	.	TRBV6-2/TRBV6-3	TRBJ1-5	TGTGCCAGCTCACCACAACGATCGGACAGAGCAAGGGCGACCCAGCATTTT	CASSPQRSDRARATQHF
few	.	TRBV6-2/TRBV6-3	TRBJ2-3	TGTGCCAGCAGTTATAGTAACAGGGGCACAGATACGCAGTATTTT	CASSYSNRGTDTQYF
.	TRBD1	TRBV12-3/TRBV12-4	TRBJ2-7	TGTGCCAGCAGTTTGTTCGTACCAGGGGGCGCGGGTGAGCAGTACTTC	CASSLFVPGGAGEQYF
many	.	TRBV10-3	TRBJ1-1	TGTGCCATCAGAGGCAGGGGCGCTGAAGCTTTCTTT	CAIRGRGAEAFF
many	.	TRBV6-1	TRBJ1-2	TGTGCCAGCAGTGAAAATTTGGGGGACTCTGGCTACACCTTC	CASSENLGDSGYTF
many	TRBD2	TRBV29-1	TRBJ2-3	TGCAGCGGGACAGTAGCGGGGACCACAGATACGCAGTATTTT	CSGTVAGTTDTQYF
many	.	TRBV27	TRBJ1-1	TGTGCCAGCAGTTGGACGAGTTGGACTGAAGCTTTCTTT	CASSWTSWTEAFF
.	.	TRBV30	TRBJ1-6	TGTGCCTGGAGTCCTAGATATAATTCACCCCTCCACTTT	CAWSPRYNSPLHF
.	.	TRBV18	TRBJ1-5	TGTGCCAGCTCACAGGACGGGGGGACCGGCCAGCCCCAGCATTTT	CASSQDGGTGQPQHF
.	TRBD2	TRBV20-1	TRBJ2-7	TGCAGTGCGGCCCCCGTGACTAGCGGTAACTACGAGCAGTACTTC	CSAAPVTSGNYEQYF
few	.	TRBV7-9	TRBJ2-1	TGTGCCAGCAGCTTCGGGGGATTCCACAATGAGCAGTTCTTC	CASSFGGFHNEQFF
many	.	TRBV11-1	TRBJ2-5	TGTGCCAGCAGCCCCTCCGCTGGCCTGGGGGGCCAGACCCAGTACTTC	CASSPSAGLGGQTQYF
many	TRBD1	TRBV29-1	TRBJ2-1	TGCAGCGTCCCCCACCGAGGGACAGGGTCCTACAATGAGCAGTTCTTC	CSVPHRGTGSYNEQFF
many	TRBD1	TRBV6-2/TRBV6-3	TRBJ2-1	TGTGCCAGCAGCGAGACAGGGAGCTCCTACAATGAGCAGTTCTTC	CASSETGSSYNEQFF
many	.	TRBV28	TRBJ1-2	TGTGCCAGCAAAGGGATAGGTGTGGACTATGGCTACACCTTC	CASKGIGVDYGYTF
many	.	TRBV7-2	TRBJ1-4	TGTGCCAGCAGCTTAGGCCTGGGCGGAAGTACTAATGAAAAACTGTTTTTT	CASSLGLGGSTNEKLFF
.	TRBD1	TRBV12-5	TRBJ2-3	TGTGCTAGTGGTTTGGGCACCGGGACAGGGGGCAAGACAGATACGCAGTATTTT	CASGLGTGTGGKTDTQYF
few	.	TRBV2	TRBJ2-2	TGTGCCAGCAGTGAGTTTCCGAACACCGGGGAGCTGTTTTTT	CASSEFPNTGELFF
.	.	TRBV14	TRBJ2-7	TGTGCCAGCAGCCAAGATCCCGGTCAGTCCTACGAGCAGTACTTC	CASSQDPGQSYEQYF
many	TRBD1	TRBV7-2	TRBJ2-1	TGTGCCAGCAGCTTAACAGGGGGCTACAATGAGCAGTTCTTC	CASSLTGGYNEQFF
.	.	TRBV7-3	TRBJ1-1	TGTGCCAGCAGCTTCGGGGGGACGGGAACTGAAGCTTTCTTT	CASSFGGTGTEAFF
many	TRBD2	TRBV7-2	TRBJ2-5	TGTGCCAGCAGCTTAATGGTGTTGGGGGGGGAGACCCAGTACTTC	CASSLMVLGGETQYF
few	TRBD2	TRBV7-9	TRBJ2-7	TGTGCCAGCAGCTTATCTAGCGGGAGAGGTCTATACGAGCAGTACTTC	CASSLSSGRGLYEQYF
many	.	TRBV7-9	TRBJ1-5	TGTGCCAGCAGCCCAAATTTGGATCAGCCCCAGCATTTT	CASSPNLDQPQHF
.	.	TRBV5-1	TRBJ1-3	TGCGCCAGCAGCCTTGGATCTGGGTCCGGAAACACCATATATTTT	CASSLGSGSGNTIYF
many	.	TRBV6-1	TRBJ2-5	TGTGCCAGCAGTGAAACAACAGAGACTCAAGAGACCCAGTACTTC	CASSETTETQETQYF
few	TRBD2	TRBV3-1	TRBJ2-1	TGTGCCAGCAGCCCCCGGGCTAGCGGAATCTACAATGAGCAGTTCTTC	CASSPRASGIYNEQFF
many	.	TRBV7-3	TRBJ1-2	TGTGCCAGCAGCTTATCGGCAGGGGATTATGGCTACACCTTC	CASSLSAGDYGYTF
.	.	TRBV3-1	TRBJ1-4	TGTGCCAGCAGCCAAGTTCTGGCGGAAAAACTGTTTTTT	CASSQVLAEKLFF
few	.	TRBV6-1	TRBJ2-7	TGTGCCAGCAGCCAAACAGGGTTCTACGAGCAGTACTTC	CASSQTGFYEQYF
many	.	TRBV6-1	TRBJ1-1	TGTGCCAGCCCCCCTGCTCTGGGGAAGCAAATGAACACTGAAGCTTTCTTT	CASPPALGKQMNTEAFF
.	TRBD2	TRBV27	TRBJ2-7	TGTGCCAGCAGTTCCCGACTAGCTGACGAGCAGTACTTC	CASSSRLADEQYF
few	.	TRBV28	TRBJ2-3	TGTGCCAGCAGAGAAAGACTAGCAGATACGCAGTATTTT	CASRERLADTQYF
many	.	TRBV28	TRBJ1-2	TGTGCCAGCACCGATGGGTCCGGGGCTACTAACTATGGCTACACCTTC	CASTDGSGATNYGYTF
many	.	TRBV12-3/TRBV12-4	TRBJ1-1	TGTGCCAGCAGTTTCCCTGGCAACCCTGAAGCTTTCTTT	CASSFPGNPEAFF
many	TRBD2	TRBV12-3/TRBV12-4	TRBJ2-1	TGTGCCAGCAGTTTAACCGCGGGACTAGCGGAAAGCTCCTACAATGAGCAGTTCTTC	CASSLTAGLAESSYNEQFF
many	.	TRBV2	TRBJ1-5	TGTGCCAGCAGAAAAGACAGTGTCGGCAATCAGCCCCAGCATTTT	CASRKDSVGNQPQHF
many	TRBD2	TRBV9	TRBJ2-1	TGTGCCAGCAGCGGACGACTAGCGGGAGGGCTCAATGAGCAGTTCTTC	CASSGRLAGGLNEQFF
.	.	TRBV12-3/TRBV12-4	TRBJ1-6	TGTGCCAGCAGTTTAGCAGGGGTTGGAAATTCACCCCTCCACTTT	CASSLAGVGNSPLHF
many	.	TRBV2	TRBJ1-1	TGTGCCACCCACCGTGAGGGCACTGAAGCTTTCTTT	CATHREGTEAFF
many	.	TRBV19	TRBJ2-2	TGTGCCAGTAGTATAGCCGAGTTCACCGGGGAGCTGTTTTTT	CASSIAEFTGELFF
.	.	TRBV5-1	TRBJ1-2	TGCGCCAGCAGCACCAGGGAAGGCTACACCTTC	CASSTREGYTF
.	.	TRBV5-1	TRBJ2-3	TGCGCCAGCAGCTTGACGTGGGGGACAGATACGCAGTATTTT	CASSLTWGTDTQYF
few	TRBD1	TRBV5-1	TRBJ1-6	TGCGCCAGCAGCTTGGCCCAGGGGGGCGCTTCACTCCACTTT	CASSLAQGGASLHF
.	.	TRBV2	TRBJ2-7	TGTGCCAGCAGTCCGACGGAATCCTACGAGCAGTACTTC	CASSPTESYEQYF
few	TRBD1	TRBV5-1	TRBJ2-7	TGCGCCAGCAGCCCCGGGACAGGGGTGATGGGGTTGGGGCAGTACTTC	CASSPGTGVMGLGQYF